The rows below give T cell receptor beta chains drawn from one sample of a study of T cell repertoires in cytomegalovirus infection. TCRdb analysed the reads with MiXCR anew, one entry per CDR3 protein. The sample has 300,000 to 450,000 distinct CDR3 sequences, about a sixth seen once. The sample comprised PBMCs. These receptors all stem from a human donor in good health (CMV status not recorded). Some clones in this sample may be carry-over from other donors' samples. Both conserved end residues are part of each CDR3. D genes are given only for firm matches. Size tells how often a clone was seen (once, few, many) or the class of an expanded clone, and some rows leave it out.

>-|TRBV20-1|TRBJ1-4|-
TGCAGTGCTAGAGGAACAGGGTCGGGCCTAGCAACTAATGAAAAACTGTTTTTT
CSARGTGSGLATNEKLFF
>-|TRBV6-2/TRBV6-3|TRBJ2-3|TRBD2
TGTGCCAGCAGCCTCACGGCTAGCGGGCAGACAGATACGCAGTATTTT
CASSLTASGQTDTQYF
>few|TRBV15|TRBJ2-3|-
TGTGCCACCAGCATCCTAGGGAGCACAGATACGCAGTATTTT
CATSILGSTDTQYF
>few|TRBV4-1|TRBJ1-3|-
TGCGCCAGCACCGCGGTAGGGTCTGGAAACACCATATATTTT
CASTAVGSGNTIYF
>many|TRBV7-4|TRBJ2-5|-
TGTGCCAGCAGCTTTGGAGGGTCCGAGACCCAGTACTTC
CASSFGGSETQYF
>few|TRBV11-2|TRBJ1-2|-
TGTGCCAGCAGCTTAGGGGGGCGAGGGAATAACTATGGCTACACCTTC
CASSLGGRGNNYGYTF
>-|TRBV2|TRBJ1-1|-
TGTGCCAGCAGTGAAGTCGGCACTGAAGCTTTCTTT
CASSEVGTEAFF
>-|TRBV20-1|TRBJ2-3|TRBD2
TGCAGTGCTGACCCCTTTGGGGGGGTCAGCACAGATACGCAGTATTTT
CSADPFGGVSTDTQYF
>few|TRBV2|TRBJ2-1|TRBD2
TGTGCCAGCAATCCGACTAGCGGGAGGAATGAGCAGTTCTTC
CASNPTSGRNEQFF
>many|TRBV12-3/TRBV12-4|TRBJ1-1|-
TGTGCCAGCAGAGCGTGGGGCGAGGGGACTGAAGCTTTCTTT
CASRAWGEGTEAFF
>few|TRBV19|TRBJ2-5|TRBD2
TGTGCCAGTACGTCTAGCGGGAGGTCAACCCAGTACTTC
CASTSSGRSTQYF
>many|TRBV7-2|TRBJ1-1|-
TGTGCCAGCAGCTCGGGGGGGGGGCAGTCAGCTTTCTTT
CASSSGGGQSAFF
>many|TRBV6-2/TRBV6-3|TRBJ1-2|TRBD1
TGTGCCAGCAGAACCACAGGGGTTCAACTTCACTACACCTTC
CASRTTGVQLHYTF
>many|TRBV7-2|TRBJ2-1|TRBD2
TGTGCCAGCAGCTTAAGCGGGGGGGTTTATGAGCAGTTCTTC
CASSLSGGVYEQFF
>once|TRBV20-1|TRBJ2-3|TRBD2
TGCAGTCTAACCGGGGGGGATTCAGATACGCAGTATTTT
CSLTGGDSDTQYF
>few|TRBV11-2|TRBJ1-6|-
TGTGCCAGCAGCCCGACCCTCGGACAGACTTCTCCACCCCTCCACTTT
CASSPTLGQTSPPLHF
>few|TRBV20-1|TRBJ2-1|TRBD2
TGCAGTGCTAGAGATTTGATGGGACTAGCGGGATACAATGAGCAGTTCTTC
CSARDLMGLAGYNEQFF
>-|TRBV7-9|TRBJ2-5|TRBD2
TGTGCCAGCAGCCCCACCTCGGGACTAGCGGTAGAGACCCAGTACTTC
CASSPTSGLAVETQYF
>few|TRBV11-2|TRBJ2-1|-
TGTGCCAGCAGCTCGACGGCTAGGGAGCAGTTCTTC
CASSSTAREQFF
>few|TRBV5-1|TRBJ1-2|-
TGCGCCAGCAGCCTCACCCCTACGGGAAGCTATGGCTACACCTTC
CASSLTPTGSYGYTF
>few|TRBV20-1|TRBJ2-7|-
TGCAGTGCTAGTATGGAGGGATCCTACGAGCAGTACTTC
CSASMEGSYEQYF
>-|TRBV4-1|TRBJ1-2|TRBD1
TGCGCCAGCAGCCAAGATGGGACAGGGAGGTTCGGCTACACCTTC
CASSQDGTGRFGYTF
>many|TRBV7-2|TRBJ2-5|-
TGTGCCAGCAGCTTAACCGGGCAGGGTAGCAAGACCCAGTACTTC
CASSLTGQGSKTQYF
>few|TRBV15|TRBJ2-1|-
TGTGCCACCAGCCGGGACGGCACCTACAATGAGCAGTTCTTC
CATSRDGTYNEQFF
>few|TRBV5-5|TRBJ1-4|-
TGTGCCAGCAGCTTGGAGTATCCGACGGTGGAAAAACTGTTTTTT
CASSLEYPTVEKLFF
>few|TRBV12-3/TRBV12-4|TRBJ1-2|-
TGTGCCAGCAGTTCTAGAGGCTACACCTTC
CASSSRGYTF
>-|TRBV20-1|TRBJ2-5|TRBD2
TGCAGTGCCCAAAGCGGGGGGGAAGAGACCCAGTACTTC
CSAQSGGEETQYF
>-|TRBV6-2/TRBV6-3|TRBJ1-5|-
TGTGCCACTACCCTCTCCATTGGCAATCAGCCCCAGCATTTT
CATTLSIGNQPQHF
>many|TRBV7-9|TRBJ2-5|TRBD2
TGTGCCAGCAGCTCCTCGGGGGGAGAGACCCAGTACTTC
CASSSSGGETQYF
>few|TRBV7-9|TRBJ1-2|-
TGTGCCAGCAGCTTAAAGCAGGTCTATGGCTACACCTTC
CASSLKQVYGYTF
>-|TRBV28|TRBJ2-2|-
TGTGCCAGCAGTGTGACGGGGATCAACACCGGGGAGCTGTTTTTT
CASSVTGINTGELFF
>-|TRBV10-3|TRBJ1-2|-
TGTGCCATCAGCCCGGGACAAAACTATGGCTACACCTTC
CAISPGQNYGYTF
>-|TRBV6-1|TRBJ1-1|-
TGTGCCAGCACCGCTTCGGCCAGGTACCCCTTGGGTATGAACACTGAAGCTTTCTTT
CASTASARYPLGMNTEAFF
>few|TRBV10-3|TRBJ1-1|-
TGTGCCATCAGGGGCTGGACTGAAGCTTTCTTT
CAIRGWTEAFF
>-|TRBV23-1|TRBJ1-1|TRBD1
TGCGCCACCCAACAGGGGTACACTGAAGCTTTCTTT
CATQQGYTEAFF
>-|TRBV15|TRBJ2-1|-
TGTGCCACCAGCCCGCCCAGGGGTAGCGGAGTGGGGAATGAGCAGTTCTTC
CATSPPRGSGVGNEQFF
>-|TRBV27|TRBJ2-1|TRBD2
TGTGCCAGCAGTTTTTGGCGGGGGGACCGGAATGAGCAGTTCTTC
CASSFWRGDRNEQFF
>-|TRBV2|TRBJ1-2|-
TGTGCCTGCCCGATGAGGGGGTATGGCTACACCTTC
CACPMRGYGYTF
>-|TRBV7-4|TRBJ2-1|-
TGTGCCAGCAGCAGGATGGTTACGGAGCAGTTCTTC
CASSRMVTEQFF
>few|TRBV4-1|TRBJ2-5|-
TGCGCCAGCAGCAAAGACCCGGGACTCAGAAAAGAGACCCAGTACTTC
CASSKDPGLRKETQYF
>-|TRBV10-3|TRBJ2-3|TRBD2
TGTGCAACTGCTAGCGGGGGTACAGATACGCAGTATTTT
CATASGGTDTQYF
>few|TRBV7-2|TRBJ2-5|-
TGTGCCAGCAGCTTAAGGGCTGTGCAGTCAAACATCCAAGAGACCCAGTACTTC
CASSLRAVQSNIQETQYF